Given below is one T cell receptor (beta chain) in context. Participants came from some 23 US areas, aged roughly 18 to 95 years. Participants' own reports of clinical history determined their cohort assignment. The method was immunoSEQ multiplex PCR; TCRdb's version includes in-frame clones alone and lacks a portion of them. This table holds about 230,000 clones, roughly nine tenths found once. The sample belongs to a study of blood T cell repertoires in COVID-19. In the study overall: COVID-19 samples, acute and convalescent, were from the United States, Italy and Spain.

The CDR3 spans 15 residues. Germline V gene sequence: CDR1 SEHNR, CDR2 FQNEAQ (reference sequence). The germline V and J ends were trimmed by 3 bases and 3 bases, with 9 bases remaining between them. The material sequenced was PBMCs or T cells enriched from blood (not recorded which). The clonotype comes from a woman under 40 with acute COVID-19. The V call is TRBV7-9, the J call TRBJ1-6; D unresolved. Here the CDR3 DNA reads TGTGCCAGCAGCTTGGGAGGGATCTATAATTCACCCCTCCACTTT. It codes for CASSLGGIYNSPLHF.